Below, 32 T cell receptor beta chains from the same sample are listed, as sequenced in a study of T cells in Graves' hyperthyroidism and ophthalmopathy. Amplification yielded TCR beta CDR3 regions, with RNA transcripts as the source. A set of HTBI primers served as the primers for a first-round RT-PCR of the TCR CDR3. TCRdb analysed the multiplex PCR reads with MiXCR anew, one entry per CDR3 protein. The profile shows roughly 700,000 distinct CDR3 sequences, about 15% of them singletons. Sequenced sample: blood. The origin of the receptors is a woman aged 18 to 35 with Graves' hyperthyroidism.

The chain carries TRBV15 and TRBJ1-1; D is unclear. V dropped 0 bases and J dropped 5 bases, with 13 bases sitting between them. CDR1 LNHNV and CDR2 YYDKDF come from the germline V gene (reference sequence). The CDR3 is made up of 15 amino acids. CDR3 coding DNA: TGTGCCACCAGCAGAGATTATAGGCAGTCAACTGAAGCTTTCTTT. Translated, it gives CATSRDYRQSTEAFF.

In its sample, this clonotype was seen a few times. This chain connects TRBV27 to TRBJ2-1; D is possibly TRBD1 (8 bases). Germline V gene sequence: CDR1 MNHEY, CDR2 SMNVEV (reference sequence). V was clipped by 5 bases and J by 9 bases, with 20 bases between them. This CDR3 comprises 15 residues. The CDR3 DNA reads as TGTGCCAGCAGTCGGGGGGACAGGTCTTTCAGTGAGCAGTTCTTC. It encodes CASSRGDRSFSEQFF.

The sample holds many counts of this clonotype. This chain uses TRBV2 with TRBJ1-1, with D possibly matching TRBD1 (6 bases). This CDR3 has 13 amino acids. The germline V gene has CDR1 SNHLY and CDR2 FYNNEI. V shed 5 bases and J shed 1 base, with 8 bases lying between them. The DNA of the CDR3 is TGTGCCAGCAGTATGACAGGGAACACTGAAGCTTTCTTT. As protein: CASSMTGNTEAFF. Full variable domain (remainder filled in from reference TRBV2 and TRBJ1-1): EPEVTQTPSHQVTQMGQEVILRCVPISNHLYFYWYRQILGQKVEFLVSFYNNEISEKSEIFDDQFSVERPDGSNFTLKIRSTKLEDSAMYFCASSMTGNTEAFFGQGTRLTVV.

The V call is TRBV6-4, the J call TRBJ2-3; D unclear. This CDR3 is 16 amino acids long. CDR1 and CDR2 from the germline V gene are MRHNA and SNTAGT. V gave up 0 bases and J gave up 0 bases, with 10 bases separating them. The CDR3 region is CASSDSGTQSTDTQYF. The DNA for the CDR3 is TGTGCCAGCAGTGACTCGGGCACCCAAAGCACAGATACGCAGTATTTT.

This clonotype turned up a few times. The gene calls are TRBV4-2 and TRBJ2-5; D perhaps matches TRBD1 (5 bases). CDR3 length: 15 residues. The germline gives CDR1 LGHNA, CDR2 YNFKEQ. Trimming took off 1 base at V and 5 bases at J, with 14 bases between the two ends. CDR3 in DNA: TGTGCCAGCAGCCAAGTCGTGGGTCCAGGGGAGACCCAGTACTTC. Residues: CASSQVVGPGETQYF.

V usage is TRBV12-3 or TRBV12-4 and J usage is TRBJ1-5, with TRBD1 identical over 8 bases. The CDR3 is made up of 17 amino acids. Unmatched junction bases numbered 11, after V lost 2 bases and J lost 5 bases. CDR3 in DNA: TGTGCCAGCAGTTTAAGGGGGCCGGCAGGGGGCTATCAGCCCCAGCATTTT. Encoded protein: CASSLRGPAGGYQPQHF.

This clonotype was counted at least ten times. CDR3 DNA sequence: TGTGCCAGCAGTTCCACCCAACCTAGCGGTCATGAGCAGTTCTTC. Protein product: CASSSTQPSGHEQFF. This chain links TRBV12-3 or TRBV12-4 with TRBJ2-1; 7 bases agree with TRBD2. V was pared by 4 bases and J by 8 bases, with 11 bases of the junction left unmatched. The CDR3 consists of 15 residues.

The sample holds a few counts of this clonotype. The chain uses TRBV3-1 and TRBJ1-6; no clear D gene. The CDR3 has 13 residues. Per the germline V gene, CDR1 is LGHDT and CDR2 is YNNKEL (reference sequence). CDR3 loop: CATLGPGNSPLHF. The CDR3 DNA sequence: TGTGCGACCCTCGGCCCTGGGAATTCACCCCTCCACTTT.

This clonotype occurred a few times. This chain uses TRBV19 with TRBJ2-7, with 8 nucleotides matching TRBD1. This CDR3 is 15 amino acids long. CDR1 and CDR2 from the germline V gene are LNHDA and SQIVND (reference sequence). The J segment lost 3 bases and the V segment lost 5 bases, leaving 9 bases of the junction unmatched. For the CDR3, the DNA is TGTGCCAGTAGTGTCGACAGGGGAAGGAACTACGAGCAGTACTTC. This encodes CASSVDRGRNYEQYF.

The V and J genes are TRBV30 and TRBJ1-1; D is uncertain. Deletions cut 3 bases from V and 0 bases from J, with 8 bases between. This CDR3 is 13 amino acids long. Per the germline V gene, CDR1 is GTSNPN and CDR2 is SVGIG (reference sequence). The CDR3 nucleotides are TGTGCCTGGAGCACGGGGTTGAACACTGAAGCTTTCTTT. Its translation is CAWSTGLNTEAFF.

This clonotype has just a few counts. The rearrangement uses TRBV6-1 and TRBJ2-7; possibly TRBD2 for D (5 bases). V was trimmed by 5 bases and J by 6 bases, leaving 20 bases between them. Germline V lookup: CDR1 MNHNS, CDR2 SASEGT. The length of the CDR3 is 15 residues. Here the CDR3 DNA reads TGTGCCAGCAGTCCTGGACGCAAGGACTCGAGCGAGCAGTACTTC. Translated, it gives CASSPGRKDSSEQYF.

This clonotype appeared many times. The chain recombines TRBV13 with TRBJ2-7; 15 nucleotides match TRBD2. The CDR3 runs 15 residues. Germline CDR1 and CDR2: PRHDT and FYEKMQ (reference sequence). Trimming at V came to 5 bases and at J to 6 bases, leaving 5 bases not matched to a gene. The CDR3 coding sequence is TGTGCCAGCAGCGGTACGGGACTAGCGGGAGGCGAGCAGTACTTC. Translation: CASSGTGLAGGEQYF.

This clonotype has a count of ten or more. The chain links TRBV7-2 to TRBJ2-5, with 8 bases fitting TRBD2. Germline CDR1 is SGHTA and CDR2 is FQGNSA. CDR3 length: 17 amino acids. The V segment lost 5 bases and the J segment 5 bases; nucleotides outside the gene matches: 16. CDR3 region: CASSLRIQSGRMETQYF. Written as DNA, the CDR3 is TGTGCCAGCAGCCTTAGAATACAAAGCGGGAGAATGGAGACCCAGTACTTC.

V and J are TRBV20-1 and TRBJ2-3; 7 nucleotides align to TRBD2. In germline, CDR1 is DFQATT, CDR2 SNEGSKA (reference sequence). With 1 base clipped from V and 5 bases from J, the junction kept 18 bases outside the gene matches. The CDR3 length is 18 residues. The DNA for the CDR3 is TGCAGTGCTAGAGCCTCTGGACTAGTACCTACCTTGGGAGATACGCAGTATTTT. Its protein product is CSARASGLVPTLGDTQYF.

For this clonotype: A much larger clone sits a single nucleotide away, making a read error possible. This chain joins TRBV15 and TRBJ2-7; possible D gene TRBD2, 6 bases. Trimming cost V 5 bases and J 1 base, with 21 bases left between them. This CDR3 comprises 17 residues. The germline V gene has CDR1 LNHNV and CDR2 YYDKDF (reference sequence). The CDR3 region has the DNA TGTGCCACCAGCGGAGCCCCTAGGAGGGGAGCATCCTACGAGCAGTACTTC. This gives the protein CATSGAPRRGASYEQYF.

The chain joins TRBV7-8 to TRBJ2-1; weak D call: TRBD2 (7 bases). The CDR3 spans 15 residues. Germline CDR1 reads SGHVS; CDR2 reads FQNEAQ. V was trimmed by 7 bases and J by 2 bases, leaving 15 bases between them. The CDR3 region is CASTEGGGPYNEQFF. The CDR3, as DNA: TGTGCCAGCACCGAGGGGGGGGGGCCCTACAATGAGCAGTTCTTC.

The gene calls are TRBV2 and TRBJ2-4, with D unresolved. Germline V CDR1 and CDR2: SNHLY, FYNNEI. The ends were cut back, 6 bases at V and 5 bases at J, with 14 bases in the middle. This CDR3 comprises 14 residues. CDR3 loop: CASRSRWSENIQYF. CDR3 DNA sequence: TGTGCCAGCAGGAGTAGATGGAGCGAAAACATTCAGTACTTC.

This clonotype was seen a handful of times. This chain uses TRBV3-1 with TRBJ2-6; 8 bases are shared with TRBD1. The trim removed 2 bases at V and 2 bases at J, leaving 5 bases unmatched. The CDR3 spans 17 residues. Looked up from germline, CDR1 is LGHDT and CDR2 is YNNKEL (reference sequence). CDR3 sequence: CASSQRVQGAGANVLTF. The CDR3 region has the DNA TGTGCCAGCAGCCAAAGGGTACAGGGGGCTGGGGCCAACGTCCTGACTTTC.

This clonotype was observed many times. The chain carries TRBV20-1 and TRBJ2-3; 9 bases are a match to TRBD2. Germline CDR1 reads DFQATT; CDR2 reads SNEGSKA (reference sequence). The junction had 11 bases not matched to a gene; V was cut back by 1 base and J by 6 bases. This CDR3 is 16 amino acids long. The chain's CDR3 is CSARVPTSGLGDTQYF. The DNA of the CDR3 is TGCAGTGCTAGAGTTCCGACTAGCGGCTTGGGTGATACGCAGTATTTT.

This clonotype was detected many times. This CDR3 reads CASSSALRDRFHEQYF. CDR3 DNA sequence: TGTGCCAGCAGCTCTGCCCTCCGGGACAGGTTTCACGAGCAGTACTTC. This chain links TRBV13 with TRBJ2-7; 8 bases map to TRBD1. J was trimmed by 5 bases and V by 4 bases; bases with no gene match: 13. In germline, CDR1 is PRHDT, CDR2 FYEKMQ (reference sequence). This CDR3 contains 16 residues.

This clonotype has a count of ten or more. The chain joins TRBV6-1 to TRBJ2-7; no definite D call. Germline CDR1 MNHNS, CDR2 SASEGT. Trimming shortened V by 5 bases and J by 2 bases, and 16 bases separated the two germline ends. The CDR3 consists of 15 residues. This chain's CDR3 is CASSLRSEWTYEQYF. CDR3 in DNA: TGTGCCAGCAGTCTGAGGAGCGAGTGGACCTACGAGCAGTACTTC.

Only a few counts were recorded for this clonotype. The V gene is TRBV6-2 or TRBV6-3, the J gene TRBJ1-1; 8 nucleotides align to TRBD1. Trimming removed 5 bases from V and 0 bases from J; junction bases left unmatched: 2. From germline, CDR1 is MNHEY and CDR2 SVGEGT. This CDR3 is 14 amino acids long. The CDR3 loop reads CASSGTGMNTEAFF. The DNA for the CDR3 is TGTGCCAGCAGTGGGACAGGCATGAACACTGAAGCTTTCTTT.

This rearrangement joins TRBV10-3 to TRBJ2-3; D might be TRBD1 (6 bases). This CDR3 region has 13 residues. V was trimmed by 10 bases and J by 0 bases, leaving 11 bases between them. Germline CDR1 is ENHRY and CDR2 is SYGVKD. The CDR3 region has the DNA TGTGCCAGCGGACAGCCTAGCACAGATACGCAGTATTTT. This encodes CASGQPSTDTQYF.

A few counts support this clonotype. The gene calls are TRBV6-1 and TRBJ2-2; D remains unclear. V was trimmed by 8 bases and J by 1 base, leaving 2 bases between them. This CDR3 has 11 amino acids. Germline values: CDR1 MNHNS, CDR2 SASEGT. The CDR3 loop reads CASVNTGELFF. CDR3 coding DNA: TGTGCCAGCGTGAACACCGGGGAGCTGTTTTTT.

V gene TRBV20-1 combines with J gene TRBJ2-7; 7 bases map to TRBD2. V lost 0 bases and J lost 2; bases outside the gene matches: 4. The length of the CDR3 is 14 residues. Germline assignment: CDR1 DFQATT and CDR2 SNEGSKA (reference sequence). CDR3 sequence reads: CSARDLTSAYEQYF. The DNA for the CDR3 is TGCAGTGCTAGAGATCTCACTAGCGCCTACGAGCAGTACTTC.

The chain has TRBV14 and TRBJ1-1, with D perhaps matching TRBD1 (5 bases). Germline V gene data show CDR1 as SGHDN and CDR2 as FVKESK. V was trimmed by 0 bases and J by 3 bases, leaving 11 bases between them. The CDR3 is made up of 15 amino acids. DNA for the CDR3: TGTGCCAGCAGCCAAGACCATTGGGGGGACACTGAAGCTTTCTTT. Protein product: CASSQDHWGDTEAFF.

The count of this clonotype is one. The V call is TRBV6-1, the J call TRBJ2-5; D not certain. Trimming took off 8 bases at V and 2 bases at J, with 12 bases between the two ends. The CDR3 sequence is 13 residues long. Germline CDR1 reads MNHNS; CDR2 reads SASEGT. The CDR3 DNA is TGTGCCAGCGCTCCACCCCGACAAGAGACCCAGTACTTC. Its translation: CASAPPRQETQYF.

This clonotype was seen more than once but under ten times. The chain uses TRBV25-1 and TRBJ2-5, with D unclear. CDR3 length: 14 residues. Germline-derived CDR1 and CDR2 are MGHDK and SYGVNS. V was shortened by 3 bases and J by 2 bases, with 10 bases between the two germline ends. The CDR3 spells CASSDVHPQETQYF. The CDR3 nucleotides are TGTGCCAGCAGTGACGTACACCCTCAAGAGACCCAGTACTTC.

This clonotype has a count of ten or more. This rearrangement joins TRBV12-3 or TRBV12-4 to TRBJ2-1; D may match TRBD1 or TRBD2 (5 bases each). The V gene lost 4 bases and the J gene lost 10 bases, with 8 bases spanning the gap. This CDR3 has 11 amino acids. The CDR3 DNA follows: TGTGCCAGCAGTTACGGGACGGAGCAGTTCTTC. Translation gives CASSYGTEQFF.

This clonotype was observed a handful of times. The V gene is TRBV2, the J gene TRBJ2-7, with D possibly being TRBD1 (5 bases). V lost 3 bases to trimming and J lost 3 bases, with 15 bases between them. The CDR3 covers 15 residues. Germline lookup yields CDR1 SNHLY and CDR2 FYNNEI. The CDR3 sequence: CASSDSGKGLYEQYF. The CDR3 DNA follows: TGTGCCAGCAGTGACTCAGGGAAGGGTCTCTACGAGCAGTACTTC.

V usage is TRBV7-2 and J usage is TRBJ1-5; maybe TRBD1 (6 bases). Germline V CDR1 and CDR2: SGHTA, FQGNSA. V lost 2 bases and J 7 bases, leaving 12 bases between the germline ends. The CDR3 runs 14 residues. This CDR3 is CASSLIPGAQPQHF. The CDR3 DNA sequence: TGTGCCAGCAGCTTAATCCCAGGGGCCCAGCCCCAGCATTTT.

DNA for the CDR3: TGTGCCAGTAGTCTCGCTAGGGGGCGGGTAGATCAGCCCCAGCATTTT. It translates to CASSLARGRVDQPQHF. This chain joins TRBV19 and TRBJ1-5, with 7 bases identical to TRBD1. Germline loops: CDR1 LNHDA, CDR2 SQIVND (reference sequence). Trimming at V came to 5 bases and at J to 5 bases, leaving 12 bases not matched to a gene. The CDR3 contains 16 residues.